This entry is about one TCR beta chain. Trimming took off 3 bases at V and 0 bases at J, with 11 bases between the two ends. This CDR3 spans 14 amino acids. Germline assignment: CDR1 SQVTM and CDR2 ANQGSEA. In TCRdb, the 5' RACE reads were re-called with MiXCR into one record per CDR3 protein. This sample has about 40,000 distinct CDR3 sequences, with 18% found just once. The sequenced sample consisted of naive CD4+ T cells sorted from a lymph node. The subset here: naive CD4+ T cells, CD4+CD45RA+CD25-. The source of this sequence is a female donor with breast cancer. This rearrangement joins TRBV29-1 to TRBJ1-2; D is ambiguous. This chain's CDR3 is CSVDGQGTNYGYTF. DNA for the CDR3: TGCAGCGTTGATGGCCAAGGGACTAACTATGGCTACACCTTC.